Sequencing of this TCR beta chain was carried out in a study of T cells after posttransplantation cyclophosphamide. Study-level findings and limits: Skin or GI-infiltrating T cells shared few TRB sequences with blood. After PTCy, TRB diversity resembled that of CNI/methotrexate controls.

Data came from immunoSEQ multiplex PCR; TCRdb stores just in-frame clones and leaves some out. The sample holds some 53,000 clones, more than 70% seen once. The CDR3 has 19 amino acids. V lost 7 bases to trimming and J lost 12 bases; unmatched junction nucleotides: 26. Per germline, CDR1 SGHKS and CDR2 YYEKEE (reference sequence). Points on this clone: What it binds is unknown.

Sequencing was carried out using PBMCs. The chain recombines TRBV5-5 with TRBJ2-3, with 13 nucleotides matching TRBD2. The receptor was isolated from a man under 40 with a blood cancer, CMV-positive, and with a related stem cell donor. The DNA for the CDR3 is TGTGCCAGCCTCCTCGAGTCAAATGACATACTAGCGGGAGGGCCATTTCAGTATTTT. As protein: CASLLESNDILAGGPFQYF.